These 21 T cell receptor beta chains came from one sample sequenced in a study of blood T cells in healthy people across ages (dated by TCRdb to the mid-2010s). The library was obtained by 5' RACE. The sequencer was an Illumina HiSeq 2500. A second roughly 6 to 11 cycle PCR used a sample-barcoded 5' primer and a J-beta primer mix. TCRdb's own reprocessing of the public reads used fastp at Q25 and MiXCR and kept productive beta chains. For every CDR3 protein sequence, its rows merge into one entry that carries the most common genes and DNA. This sample is represented by 1.5 million to 2 million distinct CDR3 sequences; under 30% of them were singletons. The ten most abundant clones make up less than 9.5% of the sample. Sequencing was performed on blood. The receptors here all came from a woman under 40 in good health.

This clonotype showed up just a few times. The V gene is TRBV12-3 or TRBV12-4, the J gene TRBJ2-1; TRBD2 agrees at 7 bases. V shed 6 bases and J 4 bases; nucleotides not matched to a gene: 6. The CDR3 has 14 residues. DNA of the CDR3: TGTGCCAGCAGGGGCGGGAGTGGGTACAATGAGCAGTTCTTC. Translated, it gives CASRGGSGYNEQFF.

The chain recombines TRBV20-1 with TRBJ2-5, with TRBD2 matching 8 bases. The CDR3 is 13 residues long. CDR1 and CDR2 from the germline V gene are DFQATT and SNEGSKA (reference sequence). J lost 5 bases, V lost 3 bases, and 5 bases had no gene match. This CDR3 reads CSARALAVETQYF. DNA for the CDR3: TGCAGTGCTAGGGCACTAGCGGTGGAGACCCAGTACTTC.

The J gene is TRBJ2-1, the V gene TRBV19, with D perhaps being TRBD1 or TRBD2 (5 bases each). CDR1 is LNHDA, CDR2 SQIVND, per germline (reference sequence). V lost 4 bases, J lost 10 bases, and 23 bases lay in between. The CDR3 spans 16 residues. CDR3 coding DNA: TGTGCCAGTAGTACCGGGACCCCCCGGATTAACAGGGAGCAGTTCTTC. It encodes CASSTGTPRINREQFF. Using reference TRBV19 and TRBJ2-1 for the parts outside the CDR3, the full variable domain is DGGITQSPKYLFRKEGQNVTLSCEQNLNHDAMYWYRQDPGQGLRLIYYSQIVNDFQKGDIAEGYSVSREKKESFPLTVTSAQKNPTAFYLCASSTGTPRINREQFFGPGTRLTVL.

This clonotype was detected a few times. This chain connects TRBV5-6 to TRBJ2-1, with 10 nucleotides matching TRBD1. Germline V CDR1 and CDR2: SGHDT, YYEEEE. The junction had 8 bases not matched to a gene; V was cut back by 4 bases and J by 4 bases. The CDR3 consists of 16 residues. The CDR3, as DNA: TGTGCCAGCAGCCCGGACAGGGGGACTATTTACAATGAGCAGTTCTTC. Translation gives CASSPDRGTIYNEQFF.

The CDR3 coding sequence is TGCAGCTTTCTCGACACTGACTATGGCTACACCTTC. Amino acids: CSFLDTDYGYTF. The gene calls are TRBV29-1 and TRBJ1-2, with D unresolved. The ends were cut back, 8 bases at V and 3 bases at J, with 13 bases in the middle. This CDR3 is built from 12 residues. Germline V gene sequence: CDR1 SQVTM, CDR2 ANQGSEA. Supplemented by reference TRBV29-1 and TRBJ1-2, the full variable domain reads SAVISQKPSRDICQRGTSLTIQCQVDSQVTMMFWYRQQPGQSLTLIATANQGSEATYESGFVIDKFPISRPNLTFSTLTVSNMSPEDSSIYLCSFLDTDYGYTFGSGTRLTVV.

The rearrangement uses TRBV5-1 and TRBJ2-2, with a weak D call TRBD1 (6 bases). Germline-derived CDR1 and CDR2 are SGHRS and YFSETQ. V was cut by 2 bases and J by 7 bases, with 12 bases left in between. CDR3 size: 14 residues. CDR3 nucleotide sequence: TGCGCCAGCAGCTTCCGACGACAGGACGGGGAGCTGTTTTTT. Translation gives CASSFRRQDGELFF.

Only a few counts were recorded for this clonotype. The J gene is TRBJ1-2, the V gene TRBV30; no clear D. Germline CDR1 and CDR2: GTSNPN and SVGIG (reference sequence). The V end was cut by 5 bases, the J end by 0 bases, with 4 bases between. The CDR3 consists of 11 residues. The CDR3 region has the DNA TGTGCCTGGTCGGCTAACTATGGCTACACCTTC. This translates into CAWSANYGYTF.

The chain carries TRBV20-1 and TRBJ1-6; 7 bases match TRBD1. The length of the CDR3 is 13 residues. The germline V gene encodes CDR1 DFQATT and CDR2 SNEGSKA (reference sequence). V gave up 4 bases and J gave up 9 bases; unmatched junction bases: 6. The CDR3 DNA is TGCAGTGCTATAGACAGGGTGGGTTCACCCCTCCACTTT. It codes for CSAIDRVGSPLHF.

A word on this clonotype: The junction does not match germline at one end; this may be a read error. The chain recombines TRBV7-9 with TRBJ2-4; 7 bases are shared with TRBD1. This CDR3 is 13 amino acids long. The germline CDR1 and CDR2 sequences are SEHNR and FQNEAQ (reference sequence). In DNA, the CDR3 is TGTGCCAGCAGCCTAGGACAGGAACCGACCCAGATCTTC. It translates to CASSLGQEPTQIF.

This clonotype has a handful of counts. The chain employs TRBV28 and TRBJ1-6; no definite D call. The CDR3 loop spans 15 amino acids. The V end lost 6 bases, the J end lost 6 bases, and 15 bases lay between the germline ends. Germline values: CDR1 MDHEN, CDR2 SYDVKM. CDR3 nucleotide sequence: TGTGCCAGCAGAATAGGGTGGCGTTTTAATTCACCCCTCCACTTT. Translated, it gives CASRIGWRFNSPLHF.

This clonotype showed up many times. This chain links TRBV7-6 with TRBJ2-1; perhaps TRBD2 as D (6 bases). This CDR3 comprises 17 residues. Germline loops: CDR1 SGHVS, CDR2 FNYEAQ. V was clipped by 5 bases and J by 0 bases, with 17 bases between them. CDR3 coding DNA: TGTGCCAGCAGCCCCCGGCTTCGGGGGAGCTCCTACAATGAGCAGTTCTTC. Translated, it gives CASSPRLRGSSYNEQFF.

This clonotype was detected a few times. Sequence at one end of the junction differs from germline and may be a read error. V and J are TRBV5-1 and TRBJ2-1; TRBD2 aligns across 8 bases. The germline V gene encodes CDR1 SGHRS and CDR2 YFSETQ. The CDR3 is 14 amino acids. The CDR3 sequence is CASETGGRYIEQFF. The CDR3 nucleotides read TGCGCCAGTGAGACGGGGGGGCGATACATTGAGCAGTTCTTC.

This clonotype was observed a handful of times. The V call is TRBV6-6, the J call TRBJ2-2; 9 nucleotides agree with TRBD1. CDR3 size: 15 residues. Germline V gives CDR1 MNHNY, CDR2 SVGAGI (reference sequence). With V trimmed by 4 bases and J by 5 bases, 5 bases remained unmatched. CDR3 region: CASSSGQGRTGELFF. CDR3 in DNA: TGTGCCAGCAGTTCCGGACAGGGGAGAACCGGGGAGCTGTTTTTT.

This clonotype was seen many times. The V gene is TRBV20-1, the J gene TRBJ2-7; the match to TRBD2 covers 12 bases. Germline values: CDR1 DFQATT, CDR2 SNEGSKA (reference sequence). The CDR3 is 15 amino acids. Unmatched junction bases numbered 8, after V lost 1 base and J lost 7 bases. The CDR3 region has the DNA TGCAGTGCTAGAGGCCTAGCGGGAGGGTCCCCGGAGCAGTACTTC. Translated: CSARGLAGGSPEQYF.

The chain employs TRBV6-6 and TRBJ2-3; 7 bases are shared with TRBD2. Germline CDR1 reads MNHNY; CDR2 reads SVGAGI (reference sequence). The V segment lost 6 bases and the J segment 5 bases; nucleotides outside the gene matches: 8. This CDR3 is built from 14 residues. CDR3 bases: TGTGCCAGCAGGGTAAGCGGGAATGAAGATACGCAGTATTTT. Translating gives CASRVSGNEDTQYF.

This chain uses TRBV6-6 with TRBJ2-1, with a tentative D call TRBD2 (5 bases). Germline V gene lookup returns CDR1 MNHNY and CDR2 SVGAGI (reference sequence). V was trimmed by 6 bases and J by 3 bases, leaving 18 bases between them. The CDR3 loop spans 16 amino acids. For the CDR3, the DNA is TGTGCCAGCAGGCCAGCTTCAGGAGGAAACTACAATGAGCAGTTCTTC. This codes for CASRPASGGNYNEQFF.

The chain recombines TRBV6-2 or TRBV6-3 with TRBJ2-7; perhaps D is TRBD1 or TRBD2 (7 bases each). With the DNA end fitting TRBJ2-5 better, the J assignment may be wrong. The CDR3 extends over 16 amino acids. Germline-derived CDR1 and CDR2 are MNHEY and SVGEGT. The CDR3 nucleotides are TGTGCCAGCAGTTACCCGACAGGGAGGGGGCAAGAGACCCAGTACTTC. Translated: CASSYPTGRGQETQYF.

This clonotype has at least ten counts. The junction departs from germline at one end; a sequencing error may be responsible. This chain links TRBV29-1 with TRBJ2-7; either TRBD1 or TRBD2 may fit D (5 bases each). CDR3 size: 17 residues. The germline V gene encodes CDR1 SQVTM and CDR2 ANQGSEA. The CDR3 region is CSVEGRVVGPKSYEQYF. CDR3 nucleotides: TGCAGCGTGGAAGGTAGGGTTGTGGGACCGAAGTCCTACGAGCAGTACTTC.

This clonotype was counted at least ten times. The chain employs TRBV29-1 and TRBJ2-7; 9 positions agree with TRBD1. V lost 4 bases and J lost 3; bases outside the gene matches: 13. This CDR3 region has 16 residues. Germline values: CDR1 SQVTM, CDR2 ANQGSEA. Here the CDR3 DNA reads TGCAGCGTTGCCGTAATCCGAACAGGGGGCTACTACGAGCAGTACTTC. This codes for CSVAVIRTGGYYEQYF.

The chain combines TRBV19 with TRBJ2-5; 11 bases line up with TRBD2. The V gene's germline CDR1 is LNHDA and CDR2 SQIVND (reference sequence). This CDR3 is 16 amino acids long. The J segment lost 2 bases and the V segment lost 5 bases, leaving 7 bases of the junction unmatched. This CDR3 reads CASSSTPSGRQETQYF. CDR3 nucleotides: TGTGCCAGTAGTTCTACCCCTAGCGGGAGGCAAGAGACCCAGTACTTC.

The chain joins TRBV7-2 to TRBJ1-6, with D possibly matching TRBD1 (6 bases). Trimming removed 8 bases at V and 10 bases at J, with 21 bases between. The CDR3 runs 15 residues. Germline V gene sequence: CDR1 SGHTA, CDR2 FQGNSA. The CDR3 nucleotides read TGTGCCAGCGGTTTGGTGGGGGCCTCGGAGTCACCCCTCCACTTT. It encodes CASGLVGASESPLHF.